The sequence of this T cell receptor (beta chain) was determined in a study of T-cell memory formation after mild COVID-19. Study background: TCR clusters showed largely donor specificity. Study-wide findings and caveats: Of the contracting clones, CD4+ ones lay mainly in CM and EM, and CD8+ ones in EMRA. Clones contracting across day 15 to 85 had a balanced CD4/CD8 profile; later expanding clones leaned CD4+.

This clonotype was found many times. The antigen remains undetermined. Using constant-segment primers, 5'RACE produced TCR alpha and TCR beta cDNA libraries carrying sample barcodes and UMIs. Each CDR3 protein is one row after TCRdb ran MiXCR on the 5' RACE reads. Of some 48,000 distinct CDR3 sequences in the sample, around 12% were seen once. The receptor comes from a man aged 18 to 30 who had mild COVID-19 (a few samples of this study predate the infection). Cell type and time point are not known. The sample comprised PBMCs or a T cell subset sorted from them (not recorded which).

CDR3 DNA sequence: TGTGCCAGCAGCCCGGGGGACAGGTCAGAGACCCAGTACTTC. Translated: CASSPGDRSETQYF. The chain carries TRBV7-2 and TRBJ2-5; TRBD1 matches 8 bases. CDR3 size: 14 residues. Germline values: CDR1 SGHTA, CDR2 FQGNSA. V shed 5 bases and J 4 bases; nucleotides not matched to a gene: 6.